Listed below are T cell receptor beta chains from one sample, sequenced in a study of blood T cell repertoires in COVID-19. Profiling relied on immunoSEQ multiplex PCR, and the TCRdb table lists in-frame clones only, not all of them. The sample includes 150,000 to 200,000 clones, 65% to 90% of them seen just once. The sample taken for sequencing was peripheral blood. Every receptor here comes from a man aged 60 to 69 with acute or convalescent COVID-19. CDR3s include the opening cysteine and the closing phenylalanine or tryptophan. The order of the fields is D gene, V gene, clone size, J gene, CDR3 protein, CDR3 DNA. D genes are given only for firm matches. Part of the rows lack a size; the others show once, few, many or a class for expanded clones.

TRBD1,TRBV28,-,TRBJ2-1,CASSFAGQGKSEQFF,TGTGCCAGCAGTTTCGCGGGACAGGGTAAAAGTGAGCAGTTCTTC
TRBD1,TRBV6-5,once,TRBJ2-7,CASSRRQGARDEQYF,TGTGCCAGCAGTAGACGACAGGGGGCTCGGGATGAGCAGTACTTC
-,TRBV12-3/TRBV12-4,-,TRBJ2-1,CASIGSSYNEQFF,TGTGCCAGCATCGGGAGCTCCTACAATGAGCAGTTCTTC
-,TRBV28,-,TRBJ1-2,CASSFTRDGYTF,TGTGCCAGCAGTTTCACGCGGGATGGCTACACCTTC
TRBD1,TRBV28,-,TRBJ1-2,CASRNRGTNYGYTF,TGTGCCAGCAGGAACAGGGGAACTAACTATGGCTACACCTTC
TRBD1,TRBV5-1,-,TRBJ1-4,CASSSGQGRTNEKLFF,TGCGCCAGCAGCTCGGGACAGGGGCGGACTAATGAAAAACTGTTTTTT
TRBD2,TRBV30,-,TRBJ2-2,CALGGEATGELFF,TGTGCCTTGGGGGGGGAGGCCACCGGGGAGCTGTTTTTT
TRBD2,TRBV7-9,-,TRBJ2-7,CASSLAAGGGSYEQYF,TGTGCCAGCAGCTTAGCGGCTGGCGGGGGCTCCTACGAGCAGTACTTC
TRBD2,TRBV6-6,-,TRBJ2-1,CASSRTSGYNEQFF,TGTGCCAGCAGCCGGACTAGCGGCTACAATGAGCAGTTCTTC
TRBD1,TRBV3-1/TRBV3-2,-,TRBJ1-2,CASSQHWTGGTYGYTF,TGTGCCAGCAGCCAACATTGGACAGGGGGCACCTATGGCTACACCTTC
TRBD1,TRBV5-4,-,TRBJ1-2,CASSSGTGNYGYTF,TGTGCCAGCAGCTCTGGGACAGGGAATTATGGCTACACCTTC
-,TRBV28,-,TRBJ1-1,CASSLRTSNTEAFF,TGTGCCAGCAGTTTACGAACATCGAACACTGAAGCTTTCTTT
TRBD2,TRBV5-4,-,TRBJ2-1,CASSGPPSGISYNEQFF,TGTGCCAGCAGCGGACCCCCCAGCGGGATCTCCTACAATGAGCAGTTCTTC
-,TRBV30,-,TRBJ1-5,CAWTPDTSNQPQHF,TGTGCCTGGACACCGGACACTAGCAATCAGCCCCAGCATTTT
TRBD1,TRBV28,-,TRBJ1-2,CASSVGQGANYGYTF,TGTGCCAGCAGTGTAGGACAGGGGGCTAACTATGGCTACACCTTC
TRBD2,TRBV5-1,-,TRBJ2-5,CASSWGRGSGGETQYF,TGCGCCAGCAGCTGGGGGCGGGGGAGCGGGGGAGAGACCCAGTACTTC
-,TRBV28,-,TRBJ2-1,CASCPGPTYNEQFF,TGTGCCAGCTGTCCAGGCCCGACCTACAATGAGCAGTTCTTC
-,TRBV25-1,-,TRBJ2-1,CASSEGGIPYNEQFF,TGTGCCAGCAGCGAGGGGGGGATCCCCTACAATGAGCAGTTCTTC
TRBD1,TRBV5-1,-,TRBJ1-4,CASSSVPGQGKLFF,TGCGCCAGCAGCTCCGTCCCGGGACAGGGAAAACTGTTTTTT
-,TRBV2,-,TRBJ2-2,CASSRLLTGELFF,TGTGCCAGCAGTCGCCTACTTACCGGGGAGCTGTTTTTT
-,TRBV11-2,-,TRBJ2-7,CASSFPGLRSEQYF,TGTGCCAGCAGCTTCCCAGGGCTTAGGAGCGAGCAGTACTTC
-,TRBV19,-,TRBJ2-1,CASSVGSYNEQFF,TGTGCCAGTAGCGTCGGGAGCTACAATGAGCAGTTCTTC
-,TRBV5-5,-,TRBJ2-5,CASSPRGNQETQYF,TGTGCCAGCAGCCCCCGGGGGAACCAAGAGACCCAGTACTTC
TRBD1,TRBV7-3,-,TRBJ2-3,CASSGGQDRNTQYF,TGTGCCAGCAGCGGCGGACAGGACAGGAATACGCAGTATTTT
TRBD1,TRBV10-3,-,TRBJ1-4,CAISTGTGGAFNEKLFF,TGTGCCATCAGTACCGGGACAGGGGGCGCATTTAATGAAAAACTGTTTTTT
-,TRBV5-1,-,TRBJ2-5,CASSLSGGDQETQYF,TGCGCCAGCAGTCTCTCCGGCGGGGATCAAGAGACCCAGTACTTC
-,TRBV27,few,TRBJ1-1,CASSGRGPEAFF,TGTGCCAGCAGCGGAAGGGGTCCTGAAGCTTTCTTT
TRBD1,TRBV28,-,TRBJ2-2,CASSLGSRGPGELFF,TGTGCCAGCAGTTTAGGTTCCAGGGGGCCCGGGGAGCTGTTTTTT
-,TRBV10-1,few,TRBJ2-3,CASSDSGYGDTQYF,TGCGCCAGCAGTGATTCGGGGTACGGAGATACGCAGTATTTT
-,TRBV6-7,-,TRBJ1-2,CASSYHISDSLDAGYTF,TGTGCCAGCAGTTACCATATATCAGACAGCCTAGATGCCGGCTACACCTTC
-,TRBV5-4,-,TRBJ2-5,CASSSRTELQETQYF,TGTGCCAGCAGCTCCAGGACAGAACTCCAAGAGACCCAGTACTTC
TRBD2,TRBV5-1,-,TRBJ2-5,CASSLGLAGLQETQYF,TGCGCCAGCAGCTTGGGACTAGCGGGACTTCAAGAGACCCAGTACTTC
TRBD2,TRBV27,-,TRBJ2-5,CASSLNWGGVETQYF,TGTGCCAGCAGTTTAAATTGGGGGGGAGTGGAGACCCAGTACTTC
-,TRBV5-1,-,TRBJ2-1,CASRVLVGNEQFF,TGCGCCAGCAGAGTACTAGTTGGCAATGAGCAGTTCTTC
TRBD1,TRBV24-1,-,TRBJ2-2,CATSIYPDRGGSRQLFF,TGTGCCACCAGCATTTACCCGGACAGGGGAGGATCACGTCAGCTGTTTTTT
-,TRBV1,-,TRBJ2-3,CTSKDSGTDSVDTQYF,TGCACCAGCAAAGACTCCGGGACAGATAGCGTGGATACGCAGTATTTT
-,TRBV30,-,TRBJ2-1,CAWSVVGTSYNEQFF,TGTGCCTGGAGTGTAGTGGGGACATCCTACAATGAGCAGTTCTTC
TRBD2,TRBV24-1,-,TRBJ2-3,CATSDPRGSGRPDTQYF,TGTGCCACCAGTGATCCCCGGGGTAGCGGGAGGCCAGATACGCAGTATTTT
TRBD2,TRBV15,-,TRBJ2-7,CATSSRLAGYEQYF,TGTGCCACCAGCAGCCGACTAGCGGGTTACGAGCAGTACTTC
TRBD2,TRBV7-2,-,TRBJ2-6,CASSVTSGTSGANVLTF,TGTGCCAGCAGCGTAACTAGCGGGACCTCTGGGGCCAACGTCCTGACTTTC
-,TRBV4-2,once,TRBJ1-2,CASSQDVQDNYGYTF,TGTGCCAGCAGCCAAGATGTCCAGGATAACTATGGCTACACCTTC
-,TRBV28,-,TRBJ1-2,CASSSLWGQGYTF,TGTGCCAGCAGTTCACTTTGGGGGCAGGGCTACACCTTC
TRBD1,TRBV5-6,-,TRBJ1-3,CASSLFWTGYGNTIYF,TGTGCCAGCAGCTTGTTTTGGACAGGTTATGGAAACACCATATATTTT
TRBD1,TRBV7-2,-,TRBJ1-3,CASTTGALSGNTIYF,TGTGCCAGCACAACAGGGGCCCTCTCTGGAAACACCATATATTTT
TRBD2,TRBV27,-,TRBJ2-3,CASRRAGGGTDTQYF,TGTGCCAGCAGACGAGCGGGAGGGGGGACAGATACGCAGTATTTT
TRBD1,TRBV30,once,TRBJ2-6,CAWSTGAQLFSGANVLTF,TGTGCCTGGTCGACAGGGGCACAACTCTTCTCTGGGGCCAACGTCCTGACTTTC
-,TRBV28,-,TRBJ1-1,CASSLWLVGGLNTEAFF,TGTGCCAGCAGTTTATGGCTAGTTGGGGGGTTGAACACTGAAGCTTTCTTT
TRBD2,TRBV11-1,-,TRBJ2-3,CASSLREGLADTQYF,TGTGCCAGCAGCTTACGGGAGGGCCTCGCAGATACGCAGTATTTT
-,TRBV6-1,-,TRBJ1-5,CASSEVGRGWQPQHF,TGTGCCAGCAGTGAAGTAGGGAGGGGTTGGCAGCCCCAGCATTTT
-,TRBV15,few,TRBJ2-5,CATSSRAGTHAETQYF,TGTGCCACCAGCAGCCGGGCCGGGACTCACGCAGAGACCCAGTACTTC